This T cell receptor beta chain was documented in a study of T cells after yellow fever vaccination (dated by TCRdb to between 2017 and 2020). Broadly, across the study: The SMART-Seq v4 Ultra Low Input RNA kit was used to prepare libraries from fractions with low cell numbers. To follow T-cell clones before and after both primary and booster YFV17D yellow fever vaccination, bulk TCR alpha and beta repertoires underwent longitudinal sequencing. Two healthy male donors, one aged 18 to 30 and one aged 30 to 39 years, were included in the cohort. Blood was collected at multiple timepoints before and after primary and secondary immunization, and bulk PBMC replicates and cell subsets were isolated. Results and caveats for the whole study, not just this receptor: Most clones expanded after primary vaccination were re-detected after the booster (around 96% of CD4 and about nine tenths of CD8), suggesting broad memory maintenance. Because the study included only a couple of donors, the extent to which the findings can be generalized is limited. Compared with the primary T-cell response, the secondary T-cell response was faster but weaker, reaching its peak on day 5 rather than on day 15. Computational filtering was required because FACS-sorted repertoires could contain abundant contaminating clonotypes from the bulk population. A small share of clonotypes was detected in both CD4 and CD8 compartments, with the overlap likely arising from convergent recombination.

Concerning this clonotype itself: Its antigen target is currently unknown. It has no much larger one-base neighbor in the sample; base qualities were not kept.

Taken with the paper, the label for treatment or condition translates to: live attenuated yellow fever vaccine strain. At each blood-draw timepoint, two biological replicates of bulk PBMCs were obtained. PBMCs were isolated from peripheral blood using a standard Ficoll-Paque protocol. TriZol was used to extract RNA from bulk PBMCs, from CD4 and CD8 fractions, and from dextramer-positive and dextramer-negative fractions. In the germline V gene (reference sequence), CDR1 corresponds to DFQATT and CDR2 to SNEGSKA. Measured from the cysteine to the phenylalanine, the CDR3 is 14 residues long. Only the CDR3 DNA is retained, 42 bases long and in frame from the first base. Relative to germline, V is 0 bases shorter and J is 4 bases shorter, with 13 bases between their ends. TCR cDNA was synthesized by 5'RACE template switching, through which a universal primer site and unique molecular identifiers were introduced. Priming of cDNA synthesis was performed from both the TCR alpha and TCR beta constant segments. Library amplification used two PCR steps, and the second PCR step added sample barcodes and sequencing adapters. Sequencing of libraries was done on Illumina HiSeq 2500 (2x100 bp) or NovaSeq (2x150 bp). Per the original workflow: MIGEC handled demultiplexing of reads and collapsing into UMI consensus sequences, while MiXCR performed V(D)J alignment. Clonotypes responding to the vaccine were identified with edgeR on replicate PBMC samples, with the criteria of FDR below 0.01 and a log2 fold change above 5 up to day 15. Bulk clonotypes were assigned CD4 or CD8 identity according to which sequenced CD4 or CD8 repertoire held them at higher abundance. Through fastp at Q25 and MiXCR, TCRdb rebuilt clones from the public reads, retaining in-frame beta chains. Rows are combined by CDR3 protein, so each entry shows the most common genes and DNA. The V and J calls come from TCRdb's annotation, not from the publication. Recorded for this sample are almost 600,000 distinct CDR3 sequences; approximately 13% of them occurred a single time. Together, the top ten hold about an eighth of the sample.

This chain joins TRBV20-1 to TRBJ2-7; a weak D assignment points to TRBD1 (7 bases agree). The sample consisted of PBMCs, taken on the day of the yellow fever booster vaccination. This TCR was sampled from a man aged 25-45 years who received the YFV17D yellow fever vaccine. The CDR3 reads CSARDSTGRYEQYF. The bases read TGCAGTGCTAGAGATTCGACAGGGAGGTACGAGCAGTACTTC.